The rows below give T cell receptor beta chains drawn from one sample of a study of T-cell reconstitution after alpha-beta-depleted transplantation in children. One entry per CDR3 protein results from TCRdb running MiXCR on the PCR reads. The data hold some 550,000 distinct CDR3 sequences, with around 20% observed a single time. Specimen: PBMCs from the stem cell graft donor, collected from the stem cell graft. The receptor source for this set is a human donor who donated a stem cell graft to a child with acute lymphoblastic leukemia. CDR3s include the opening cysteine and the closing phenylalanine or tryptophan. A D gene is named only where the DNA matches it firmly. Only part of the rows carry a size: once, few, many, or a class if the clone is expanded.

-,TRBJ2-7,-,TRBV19,CASSIAGLSYEQYF,TGTGCCAGTAGTATAGCCGGCCTCTCCTACGAGCAGTACTTC
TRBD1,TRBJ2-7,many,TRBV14,CASSLDRFSYEQYF,TGTGCCAGCAGCCTGGACAGGTTCTCCTACGAGCAGTACTTC
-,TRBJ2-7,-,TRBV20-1,CSALKFAGQRHREQYF,TGCAGTGCTCTTAAGTTTGCGGGACAGCGTCATAGGGAGCAGTACTTC
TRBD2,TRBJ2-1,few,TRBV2,CASRGERELHNEQFF,TGTGCCAGCAGGGGAGAGCGGGAGCTTCACAATGAGCAGTTCTTC
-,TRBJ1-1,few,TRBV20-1,CSARVLPTAAFF,TGCAGTGCTAGGGTACTCCCGACTGCAGCTTTCTTT
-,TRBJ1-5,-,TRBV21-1,CASSKGADREGNQPQHF,TGTGCCAGCAGCAAAGGAGCGGACAGGGAAGGCAATCAGCCCCAGCATTTT
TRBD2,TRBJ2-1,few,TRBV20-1,CRVDSGNYNEQFF,TGCAGAGTAGACAGCGGGAATTACAATGAGCAGTTCTTC
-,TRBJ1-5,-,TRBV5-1,CANNRTSRPQHF,TGCGCCAACAACCGGACCTCCCGGCCCCAGCATTTT
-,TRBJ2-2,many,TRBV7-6,CASSFGGDLPTGELFF,TGTGCCAGCAGCTTTGGGGGAGATCTCCCCACCGGGGAGCTGTTTTTT
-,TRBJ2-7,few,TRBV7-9,CASSAPPGHPGNEQYF,TGTGCCAGCAGCGCCCCTCCGGGCCACCCCGGCAACGAGCAGTACTTC
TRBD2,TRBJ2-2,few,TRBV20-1,CSAGDPLLGEGRNTGELFF,TGCAGTGCTGGAGACCCTCTCCTGGGGGAGGGGAGGAACACCGGGGAGCTGTTTTTT
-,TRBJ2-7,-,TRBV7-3,CASSLSTGPYEQYF,TGTGCCAGCAGCTTAAGCACCGGCCCCTACGAGCAGTACTTC
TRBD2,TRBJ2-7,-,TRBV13,CASSLGLAGNSYEQYF,TGTGCCAGCAGCTTAGGGCTAGCGGGCAACTCCTACGAGCAGTACTTC
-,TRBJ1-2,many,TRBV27,CASSLMGARGYTF,TGTGCCAGCAGTTTAATGGGGGCGCGTGGCTACACCTTC
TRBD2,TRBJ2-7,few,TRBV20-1,CSALSGRAGYEQYF,TGCAGTGCCCTGAGCGGGAGGGCGGGCTACGAGCAGTACTTC
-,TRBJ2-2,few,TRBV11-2,CASSLDRLGLRHGELFF,TGTGCCAGCAGCTTAGATCGGTTAGGGCTCCGTCACGGGGAGCTGTTTTTT
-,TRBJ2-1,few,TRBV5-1,CASSLGTLQFF,TGCGCCAGCAGCTTGGGGACACTACAGTTCTTC
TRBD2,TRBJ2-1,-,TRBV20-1,CSVILADSYNEQFF,TGCAGTGTTATACTAGCGGACTCCTACAATGAGCAGTTCTTC
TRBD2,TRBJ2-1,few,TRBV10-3,CAIREGTSSYNEQFF,TGTGCCATCAGGGAAGGGACTAGCTCCTACAATGAGCAGTTCTTC
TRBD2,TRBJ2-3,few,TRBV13,CASSRTSGSGNTQYF,TGTGCCAGCAGCCGAACTAGCGGGAGTGGCAATACGCAGTATTTT
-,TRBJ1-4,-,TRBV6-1,CASSGGEKLFF,TGTGCCAGCAGCGGGGGGGAAAAACTGTTTTTT
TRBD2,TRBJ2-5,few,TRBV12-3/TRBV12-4,CASSLASGSGGQETQYF,TGTGCCAGCAGTTTGGCTAGCGGGAGTGGGGGGCAAGAGACCCAGTACTTC
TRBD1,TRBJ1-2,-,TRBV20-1,CSARDLVTGGLTTSRGYTF,TGCAGTGCTAGAGATCTTGTGACAGGGGGCTTGACCACCTCGCGAGGCTACACCTTC
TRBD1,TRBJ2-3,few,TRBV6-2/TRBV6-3,CASSYWGQNTDTQYF,TGTGCCAGCAGTTACTGGGGACAGAACACAGATACGCAGTATTTT
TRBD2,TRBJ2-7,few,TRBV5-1,CASSLLAGVTGGEQYF,TGCGCCAGCAGCTTGCTGGCGGGAGTGACGGGTGGCGAGCAGTACTTC
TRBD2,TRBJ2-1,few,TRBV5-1,CASSGGLAGNNEQFF,TGCGCCAGCAGCGGGGGACTAGCGGGAAACAATGAGCAGTTCTTC
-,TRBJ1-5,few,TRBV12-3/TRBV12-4,CASSSEGFYVNQPQHF,TGTGCCAGCAGCTCAGAGGGGTTTTACGTAAATCAGCCCCAGCATTTT
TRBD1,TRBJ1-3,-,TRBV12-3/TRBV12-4,CAFNRGPGNTIYF,TGTGCCTTTAACAGGGGGCCAGGAAACACCATATATTTT
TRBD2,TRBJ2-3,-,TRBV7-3,CASSSGTSTPMADTQYF,TGTGCCAGCAGCTCCGGGACTAGCACACCAATGGCCGATACGCAGTATTTT
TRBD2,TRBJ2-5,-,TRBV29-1,CSVDLAGEGEENQYF,TGCAGCGTTGATCTAGCGGGAGAAGGTGAAGAGAACCAGTACTTC
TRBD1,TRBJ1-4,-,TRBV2,CASTRDRRFNEKLFF,TGTGCCAGCACCCGGGACAGGCGCTTCAATGAAAAACTGTTTTTT